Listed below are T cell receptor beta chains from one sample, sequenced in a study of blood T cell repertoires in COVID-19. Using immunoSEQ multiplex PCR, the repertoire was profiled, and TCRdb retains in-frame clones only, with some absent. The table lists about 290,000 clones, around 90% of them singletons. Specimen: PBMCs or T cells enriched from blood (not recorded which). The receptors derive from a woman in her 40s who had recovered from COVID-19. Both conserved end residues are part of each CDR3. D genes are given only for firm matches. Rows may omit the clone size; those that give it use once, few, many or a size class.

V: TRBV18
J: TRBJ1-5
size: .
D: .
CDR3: CASSPSAGGRNQPQHF
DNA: TGTGCCAGCTCACCATCGGCGGGGGGCCGCAATCAGCCCCAGCATTTT

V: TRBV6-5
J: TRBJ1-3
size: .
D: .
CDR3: CASSYSDGGGNTIYF
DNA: TGTGCCAGCAGTTACTCTGACGGGGGTGGAAACACCATATATTTT

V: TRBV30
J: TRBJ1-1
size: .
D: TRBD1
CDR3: CAWSVKGAGNTEAFF
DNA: TGTGCCTGGAGTGTAAAGGGGGCGGGAAACACTGAAGCTTTCTTT

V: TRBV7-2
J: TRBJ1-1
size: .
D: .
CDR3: CASSQQSLLNTEAFF
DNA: TGTGCCAGCAGCCAACAGAGCCTGTTGAACACTGAAGCTTTCTTT

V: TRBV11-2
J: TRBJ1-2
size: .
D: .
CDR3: CASSMRGLFSGYTF
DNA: TGTGCCAGCAGCATGAGGGGACTTTTTAGCGGCTACACCTTC

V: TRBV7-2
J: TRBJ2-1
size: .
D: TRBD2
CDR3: CASSLAQSSGYNEQFF
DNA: TGTGCCAGCAGCTTAGCGCAGTCTAGCGGGTACAATGAGCAGTTCTTC

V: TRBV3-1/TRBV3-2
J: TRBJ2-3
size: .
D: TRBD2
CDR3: CASSQPGLAGGRIDTQYF
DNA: TGTGCCAGCAGCCAACCGGGACTAGCGGGTGGCCGGATAGATACGCAGTATTTT

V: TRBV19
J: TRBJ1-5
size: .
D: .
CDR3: CASKEGRFSNQPQHF
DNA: TGTGCCAGTAAGGAGGGTCGCTTCAGCAATCAGCCCCAGCATTTT

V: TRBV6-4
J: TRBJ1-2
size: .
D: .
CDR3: CASSDGGSSRGYTF
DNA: TGTGCCAGCAGTGACGGGGGCAGTTCGCGTGGCTACACCTTC

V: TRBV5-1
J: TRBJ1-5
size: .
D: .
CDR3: CASSLEYRERNQPQHF
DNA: TGCGCCAGCAGCTTGGAGTACAGGGAACGGAATCAGCCCCAGCATTTT

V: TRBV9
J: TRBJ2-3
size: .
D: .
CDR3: CASSGHRFHTDTQYF
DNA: TGTGCCAGCAGCGGCCACAGATTTCACACAGATACGCAGTATTTT

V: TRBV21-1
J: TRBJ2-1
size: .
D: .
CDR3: CASLRGTSGRAVNEQFF
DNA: TGTGCCAGTTTAAGGGGTACTAGCGGGAGGGCCGTCAATGAGCAGTTCTTC

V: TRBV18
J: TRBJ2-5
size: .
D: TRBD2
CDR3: CASSPPAGGQETQYF
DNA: TGTGCCAGCTCACCCCCCGCGGGGGGTCAAGAGACCCAGTACTTC

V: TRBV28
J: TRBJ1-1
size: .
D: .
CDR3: CASSLLPGLNTEAFF
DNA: TGTGCCAGCAGTTTACTCCCAGGGTTGAACACTGAAGCTTTCTTT

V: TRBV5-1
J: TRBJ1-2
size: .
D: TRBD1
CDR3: CASSFRQGPGYTF
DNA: TGCGCCAGCAGCTTCCGACAGGGCCCCGGCTACACCTTC

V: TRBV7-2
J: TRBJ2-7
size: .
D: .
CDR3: CASSPGSDEQYF
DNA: TGTGCCAGCAGCCCGGGGTCGGACGAGCAGTACTTC

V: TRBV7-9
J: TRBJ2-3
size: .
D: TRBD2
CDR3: CAAEREDSTDTQYF
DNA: TGTGCCGCGGAGCGGGAGGATAGCACAGATACGCAGTATTTT

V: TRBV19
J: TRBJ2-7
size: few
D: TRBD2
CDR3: CASSIDPAGDYEQYF
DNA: TGTGCCAGTAGTATAGATCCAGCGGGGGACTACGAGCAGTACTTC

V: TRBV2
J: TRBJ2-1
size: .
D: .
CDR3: CASSLDGGSYNEQFF
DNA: TGTGCCAGCAGTTTGGACGGAGGCTCGTACAATGAGCAGTTCTTC

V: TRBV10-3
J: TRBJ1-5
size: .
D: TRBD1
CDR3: CAISDRDRGDNQPQHF
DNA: TGTGCCATCAGTGACAGGGACAGGGGGGACAATCAGCCCCAGCATTTT

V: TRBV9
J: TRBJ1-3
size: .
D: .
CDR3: CASSGRAGNTIYF
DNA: TGTGCCAGCAGCGGAAGAGCTGGAAACACCATATATTTT

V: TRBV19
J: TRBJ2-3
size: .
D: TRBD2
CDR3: CASSRDRLAGGTDTQYF
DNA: TGTGCCAGTAGTAGGGACCGACTAGCGGGGGGCACAGATACGCAGTATTTT

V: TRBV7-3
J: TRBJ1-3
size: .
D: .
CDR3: CASSPWGQTISGNTIYF
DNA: TGTGCCAGCAGCCCCTGGGGACAAACCATCTCTGGAAACACCATATATTTT

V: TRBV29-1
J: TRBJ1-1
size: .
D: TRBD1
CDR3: CSASSGQGNTEAFF
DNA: TGCAGCGCAAGCTCGGGACAGGGAAACACTGAAGCTTTCTTT

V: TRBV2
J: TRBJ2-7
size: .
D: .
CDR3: CASSPTRGGAEQYF
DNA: TGTGCCAGCAGTCCAACCAGAGGCGGTGCGGAACAGTACTTC

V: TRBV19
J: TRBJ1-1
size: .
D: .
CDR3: CASSTRRVPKAEAFF
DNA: TGTGCCAGTAGTACGAGGAGGGTGCCTAAGGCTGAAGCTTTCTTT

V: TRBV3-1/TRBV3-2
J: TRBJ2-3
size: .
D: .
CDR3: CASSQDWAGDTQYF
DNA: TGTGCCAGCAGCCAAGATTGGGCAGGGGATACGCAGTATTTT

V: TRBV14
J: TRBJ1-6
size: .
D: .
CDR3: CASSQKIDHQLYNSPLHF
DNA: TGTGCCAGCAGCCAAAAAATCGATCACCAACTCTATAATTCACCCCTCCACTTT

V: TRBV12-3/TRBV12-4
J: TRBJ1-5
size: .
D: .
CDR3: CASSFHRGPQHF
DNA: TGTGCCAGCAGTTTTCATAGGGGGCCCCAGCATTTT

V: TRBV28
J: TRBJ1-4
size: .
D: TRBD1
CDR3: CASSLNLRDRDEKLFF
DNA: TGTGCCAGCAGTTTAAATCTGCGGGACAGGGACGAAAAACTGTTTTTT

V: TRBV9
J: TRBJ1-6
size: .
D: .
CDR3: CASSATGNSPLHF
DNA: TGTGCCAGCAGCGCAACAGGGAATTCACCCCTCCACTTT

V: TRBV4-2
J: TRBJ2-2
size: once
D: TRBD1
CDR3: CASSQESPGGGELFF
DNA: TGTGCCAGCAGCCAAGAGTCGCCAGGGGGCGGGGAGCTGTTTTTT

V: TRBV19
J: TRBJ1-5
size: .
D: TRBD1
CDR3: CASNAGTGGVGPQHF
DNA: TGTGCCAGTAACGCCGGGACAGGGGGAGTAGGGCCCCAGCATTTT

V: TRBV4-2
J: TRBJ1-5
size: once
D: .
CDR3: CASSQDLEAGGNQPQHF
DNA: TGTGCCAGCAGCCAAGATCTAGAGGCAGGGGGCAATCAGCCCCAGCATTTT

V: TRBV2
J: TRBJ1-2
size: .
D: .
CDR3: CASSGQIQRNYGYTF
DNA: TGTGCCAGCAGTGGACAAATACAGAGAAACTATGGCTACACCTTC

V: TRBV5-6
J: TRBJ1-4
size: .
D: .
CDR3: CASSFGVPNEKLFF
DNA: TGTGCCAGCAGCTTCGGAGTTCCTAATGAAAAACTGTTTTTT

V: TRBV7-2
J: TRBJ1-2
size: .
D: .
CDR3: CASSPTRSGYGYTF
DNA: TGTGCCAGCAGCCCAACCAGGTCTGGCTATGGCTACACCTTC

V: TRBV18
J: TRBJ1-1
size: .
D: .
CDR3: CASSPRGGDTEAFF
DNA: TGTGCCAGCTCACCCCGGGGGGGTGACACTGAAGCTTTCTTT

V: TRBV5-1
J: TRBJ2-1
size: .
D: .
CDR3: CASSLGLRLGSYNEQFF
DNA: TGCGCCAGCAGCTTAGGACTCCGACTAGGGTCCTACAATGAGCAGTTCTTC

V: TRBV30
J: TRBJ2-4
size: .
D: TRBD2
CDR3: CARSRLAENIQYF
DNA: TGTGCCCGCTCTCGACTAGCGGAAAACATTCAGTACTTC

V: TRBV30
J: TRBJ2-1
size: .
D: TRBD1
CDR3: CASAKGQNNNEQFF
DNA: TGTGCCTCAGCGAAGGGACAGAATAACAATGAGCAGTTCTTC

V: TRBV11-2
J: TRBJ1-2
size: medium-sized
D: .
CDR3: CASSLSGLGYTF
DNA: TGTGCCAGCAGCTTATCCGGGTTGGGCTACACCTTC

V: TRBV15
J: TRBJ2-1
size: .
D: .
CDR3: CATSRDGEFGNEQFF
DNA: TGTGCCACCAGCAGAGATGGGGAGTTCGGCAATGAGCAGTTCTTC

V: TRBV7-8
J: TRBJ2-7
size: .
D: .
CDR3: CASSLERHYEQYF
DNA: TGTGCCAGCAGCTTAGAGCGGCACTACGAGCAGTACTTC

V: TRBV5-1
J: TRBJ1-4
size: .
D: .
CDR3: CASSLGQTEKELFF
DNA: TGCGCCAGCAGCTTGGGCCAGACAGAGAAAGAACTGTTTTTT

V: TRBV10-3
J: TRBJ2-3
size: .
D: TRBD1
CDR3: CAISHSDRGDTQYF
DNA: TGTGCCATCAGCCATTCCGACAGGGGTGATACGCAGTATTTT

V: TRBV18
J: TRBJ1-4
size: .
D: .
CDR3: CASSPLIYSAGEKLFF
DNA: TGTGCCAGCTCACCGCTAATATACTCAGCGGGGGAAAAACTGTTTTTT

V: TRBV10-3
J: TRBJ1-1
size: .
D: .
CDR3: CAISDSSRENTEAFF
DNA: TGTGCCATCAGTGACTCCAGCCGGGAGAACACTGAAGCTTTCTTT

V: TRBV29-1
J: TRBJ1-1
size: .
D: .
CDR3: CSATRGGTEAFF
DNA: TGCAGCGCGACCAGGGGTGGGACTGAAGCTTTCTTT

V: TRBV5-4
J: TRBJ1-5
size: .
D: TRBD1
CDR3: CASSLSGQGVNQPQHF
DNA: TGTGCCAGCAGCTTGAGCGGACAGGGGGTCAATCAGCCCCAGCATTTT

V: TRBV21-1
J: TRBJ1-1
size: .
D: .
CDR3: CASSKGLRGNTEAFF
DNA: TGTGCCAGCAGCAAAGGGTTACGGGGGAACACTGAAGCTTTCTTT

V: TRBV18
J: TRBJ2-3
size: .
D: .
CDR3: CASSPGSAARADTQYF
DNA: TGTGCCAGCTCACCGGGGTCAGCCGCGAGGGCAGATACGCAGTATTTT

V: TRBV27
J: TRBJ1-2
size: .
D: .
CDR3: CASSSPGRNYGYTF
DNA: TGTGCCAGCAGTTCCCCCGGGAGGAACTATGGCTACACCTTC

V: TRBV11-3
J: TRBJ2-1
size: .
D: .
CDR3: CASSLNRDTQFF
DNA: TGTGCCAGCAGCCTCAACCGGGACACTCAGTTCTTC

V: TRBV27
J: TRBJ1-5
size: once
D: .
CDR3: CASSTGLNYNQPQHF
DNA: TGTGCCAGCAGTACAGGTTTAAATTACAATCAGCCCCAGCATTTT

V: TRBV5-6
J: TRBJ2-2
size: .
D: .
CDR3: CASSRASGWDTGELFF
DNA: TGTGCCAGCAGCCGGGCGAGCGGGTGGGACACCGGGGAGCTGTTTTTT

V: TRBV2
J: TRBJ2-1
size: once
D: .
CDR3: CASTAGGTGVYEQFF
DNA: TGTGCCAGCACGGCGGGAGGGACAGGCGTTTATGAGCAGTTCTTC

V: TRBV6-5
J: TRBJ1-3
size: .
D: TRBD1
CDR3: CASNPRTGSGNTIYF
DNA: TGTGCCAGCAATCCGAGGACAGGGTCTGGAAACACCATATATTTT

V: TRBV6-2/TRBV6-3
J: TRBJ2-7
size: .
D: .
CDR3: CASSLTASSAYEQYF
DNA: TGTGCCAGCAGCTTAACAGCCTCATCAGCCTACGAGCAGTACTTC

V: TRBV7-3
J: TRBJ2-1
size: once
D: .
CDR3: CASSLSGRGEQFF
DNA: TGTGCCAGCAGCTTATCAGGGCGGGGTGAGCAGTTCTTC